One T cell receptor (beta chain) is described in this entry. What it binds is unknown. This could be a read error, since a much larger clone is one nucleotide away. Full-length variable regions came from constant-region reverse primers plus semi-nested Nested Universal Primer A PCR. Via MiXCR, TCRdb re-called the 5' RACE reads, giving one row per CDR3 protein. The sample has about 62,000 distinct CDR3 sequences, about 31% seen once; the top ten hold roughly 2.5%. CD25-based Treg depletion was applied to purified naive CD4+ T cells. General observations from the study: The TCR gene usage of tumor memory CD4+ T cells clustered together with blood and lymph node memory CD4+ cells and with lymph node naive CD4+ cells.

Per germline, CDR1 LGHDT and CDR2 YNNKEL (reference sequence). There are 16 residues in the CDR3. V gave up 0 bases and J gave up 6 bases; unmatched junction bases: 8. The sequencing sample was made of tumor-infiltrating naive CD4+ T cells sorted from the breast tumor. Regarding subset: naive CD4+ T cells, CD4+CD45RA+CD25-. This receptor was identified in a female donor with breast cancer. The chain is built from TRBV3-1 and TRBJ1-5; 7 nucleotides line up with TRBD1. This chain's CDR3 is CASSQEREGGGQPQHF. DNA of the CDR3: TGTGCCAGCAGCCAAGAGAGGGAAGGGGGCGGTCAGCCCCAGCATTTT.